This T cell receptor beta chain is from a study of T-cell memory formation after mild COVID-19. Whole-study context: TCR clusters were largely donor specific. Findings and limits, study-wide: Still unconfirmed is whether the second-wave clones peaking on day 37 recognized SARS-CoV-2. Several responding clones turned up in pre-infection memory, indicating that cross-reactive memory may have taken part.

TCRdb redid the calling of the 5' RACE reads with MiXCR, one entry per CDR3 protein. Seen here are 90,000 to 130,000 distinct CDR3 sequences, 15% to 20% observed once, and the top ten hold less than 6%. This CDR3 region has 16 residues. Germline lookup yields CDR1 SGHDT and CDR2 YYEEEE. V lost 4 bases to trimming and J lost 4 bases; unmatched junction nucleotides: 12. With regard to this clonotype: Its antigen is still unknown.

The J gene is TRBJ2-3, the V gene TRBV5-6, with TRBD2 matching over 7 bases. Sequenced sample: PBMCs or a T cell subset sorted from them (not recorded which). This receptor was identified in a young man who had mild COVID-19 (a few samples of this study predate the infection). Cell type and time point are not known. CDR3 bases: TGTGCCAGCAGCCGGGGGGTGCTACGGGACTCAGATACGCAGTATTTT. Residues: CASSRGVLRDSDTQYF.